These T cell receptor beta chains were read from a single sample in a study of blood T cell repertoires in COVID-19. Sequencing was performed with immunoSEQ multiplex PCR; in TCRdb, only in-frame clones are kept and a portion is missing. The sample consists of nearly 250,000 clones, approximately 85% of them appearing once. The sequenced sample consisted of peripheral blood. These receptor sequences come from a woman older than 75 with COVID-19, enrolled during active disease. Both conserved end residues are part of each CDR3. D genes are given only for firm matches. Size is omitted from some rows. Given values are once, few, many or a class for expanded clones.

clone_size: NA
v_call: TRBV28
d_call: NA
j_call: TRBJ1-6
cdr3_aa: CASSSQGENSPLHF
cdr3_nt: TGTGCCAGCAGTTCACAGGGAGAGAATTCACCCCTCCACTTT

clone_size: NA
v_call: TRBV3-1/TRBV3-2
d_call: TRBD2
j_call: TRBJ2-3
cdr3_aa: CASSPDKRGTDTQYF
cdr3_nt: TGTGCCAGCAGCCCGGATAAGCGGGGAACAGATACGCAGTATTTT

clone_size: NA
v_call: TRBV4-2
d_call: NA
j_call: TRBJ1-5
cdr3_aa: CASSQEGHQPQHF
cdr3_nt: TGTGCCAGCAGCCAAGAGGGCCATCAGCCCCAGCATTTT

clone_size: NA
v_call: TRBV19
d_call: TRBD1
j_call: TRBJ1-5
cdr3_aa: CASHGTGGNSNQPQHF
cdr3_nt: TGTGCCAGCCACGGGACAGGGGGGAATAGCAATCAGCCCCAGCATTTT

clone_size: NA
v_call: TRBV4-1
d_call: NA
j_call: TRBJ1-4
cdr3_aa: CASSRTETNEKLFF
cdr3_nt: TGCGCCAGCAGTCGGACAGAAACTAATGAAAAACTGTTTTTT

clone_size: NA
v_call: TRBV5-1
d_call: NA
j_call: TRBJ1-1
cdr3_aa: CASSQGRNTEAFF
cdr3_nt: TGCGCCAGCAGCCAGGGAAGGAACACTGAAGCTTTCTTT

clone_size: NA
v_call: TRBV7-8
d_call: NA
j_call: TRBJ2-7
cdr3_aa: CATQELFRYEQYF
cdr3_nt: TGTGCCACCCAGGAATTATTTCGCTACGAGCAGTACTTC

clone_size: NA
v_call: TRBV10-3
d_call: NA
j_call: TRBJ1-5
cdr3_aa: CAMGDTNQPQHF
cdr3_nt: TGTGCCATGGGAGACACCAATCAGCCCCAGCATTTT

clone_size: NA
v_call: TRBV7-9
d_call: TRBD1
j_call: TRBJ1-2
cdr3_aa: CASSFEGARGTNYGYTF
cdr3_nt: TGTGCCAGCAGCTTTGAGGGGGCGCGAGGTACTAACTATGGCTACACCTTC

clone_size: NA
v_call: TRBV7-9
d_call: TRBD2
j_call: TRBJ2-1
cdr3_aa: CASSLRAGASYNEQFF
cdr3_nt: TGTGCCAGCAGCTTAAGAGCGGGGGCCTCCTACAATGAGCAGTTCTTC

clone_size: NA
v_call: TRBV2
d_call: NA
j_call: TRBJ1-2
cdr3_aa: CASSVLTQGADGYTF
cdr3_nt: TGTGCCAGCAGTGTGCTCACCCAGGGCGCGGATGGCTACACCTTC

clone_size: NA
v_call: TRBV5-1
d_call: NA
j_call: TRBJ2-7
cdr3_aa: CASSLSQSYEQYF
cdr3_nt: TGCGCCAGCAGCTTGAGCCAATCCTACGAGCAGTACTTC

clone_size: NA
v_call: TRBV28
d_call: TRBD1
j_call: TRBJ1-5
cdr3_aa: CASSRGTDGQPQHF
cdr3_nt: TGTGCCAGCAGTCGTGGGACAGACGGTCAGCCCCAGCATTTT

clone_size: NA
v_call: TRBV18
d_call: NA
j_call: TRBJ2-7
cdr3_aa: CASSAGAYEQYF
cdr3_nt: TGTGCCAGCTCAGCAGGGGCCTACGAGCAGTACTTC

clone_size: NA
v_call: TRBV28
d_call: NA
j_call: TRBJ2-6
cdr3_aa: CASSPPGSGANVLTF
cdr3_nt: TGTGCCAGCAGTCCTCCGGGCTCTGGGGCCAACGTCCTGACTTTC

clone_size: NA
v_call: TRBV18
d_call: TRBD1
j_call: TRBJ1-2
cdr3_aa: CASSPQGAFGYTF
cdr3_nt: TGTGCCAGCTCACCACAGGGGGCATTTGGCTACACCTTC

clone_size: NA
v_call: TRBV10-3
d_call: TRBD2
j_call: TRBJ2-5
cdr3_aa: CAIRSGVARETQYF
cdr3_nt: TGTGCCATCAGGAGCGGGGTGGCCAGAGAGACCCAGTACTTC

clone_size: NA
v_call: TRBV14
d_call: NA
j_call: TRBJ2-5
cdr3_aa: CASSQVIGVQETQYF
cdr3_nt: TGTGCCAGCAGCCAAGTAATAGGGGTTCAAGAGACCCAGTACTTC

clone_size: NA
v_call: TRBV6-5
d_call: NA
j_call: TRBJ1-4
cdr3_aa: CASTYSTATNEKLFF
cdr3_nt: TGTGCCAGCACCTACTCGACAGCAACTAATGAAAAACTGTTTTTT

clone_size: NA
v_call: TRBV7-2
d_call: TRBD2
j_call: TRBJ2-4
cdr3_aa: CASRLRTSVQNIQYF
cdr3_nt: TGTGCCAGCAGACTAAGGACTAGCGTCCAAAACATTCAGTACTTC

clone_size: NA
v_call: TRBV19
d_call: NA
j_call: TRBJ1-6
cdr3_aa: CASSLYPPGKAAGVNSPLHF
cdr3_nt: TGTGCCAGTAGTCTATACCCTCCCGGGAAAGCCGCCGGAGTTAATTCACCCCTCCACTTT

clone_size: few
v_call: TRBV27
d_call: TRBD1
j_call: TRBJ1-5
cdr3_aa: CASRGGTGSSNQPQHF
cdr3_nt: TGTGCCAGCAGGGGCGGGACAGGGTCGAGCAATCAGCCCCAGCATTTT

clone_size: NA
v_call: TRBV9
d_call: TRBD1
j_call: TRBJ2-3
cdr3_aa: CASSVGGGQGPADTQYF
cdr3_nt: TGTGCCAGCAGCGTAGGGGGGGGACAGGGTCCGGCAGATACGCAGTATTTT

clone_size: few
v_call: TRBV3-1/TRBV3-2
d_call: NA
j_call: TRBJ2-7
cdr3_aa: CASSLRDRNSYEQYF
cdr3_nt: TGTGCCAGCAGCCTGCGGGACAGAAATTCCTACGAGCAGTACTTC

clone_size: NA
v_call: TRBV7-9
d_call: NA
j_call: TRBJ2-2
cdr3_aa: CASSFMETAGNTGELFF
cdr3_nt: TGTGCCAGCAGTTTTATGGAAACAGCGGGGAACACCGGGGAGCTGTTTTTT

clone_size: NA
v_call: TRBV6-5
d_call: TRBD1
j_call: TRBJ1-2
cdr3_aa: CASSRDTGGTGYTF
cdr3_nt: TGTGCCAGCAGCCGCGATACAGGGGGAACTGGCTACACCTTC

clone_size: NA
v_call: TRBV2
d_call: TRBD1
j_call: TRBJ2-2
cdr3_aa: CASSPQGGRTGELFF
cdr3_nt: TGTGCCAGCAGTCCACAGGGGGGACGGACCGGGGAGCTGTTTTTT

clone_size: few
v_call: TRBV19
d_call: NA
j_call: TRBJ1-1
cdr3_aa: CASSSQADTEAFF
cdr3_nt: TGTGCCAGTAGTAGCCAGGCAGACACTGAAGCTTTCTTT

clone_size: few
v_call: TRBV9
d_call: NA
j_call: TRBJ1-4
cdr3_aa: CASARGSRSTNEKLFF
cdr3_nt: TGTGCCAGCGCCAGGGGATCCCGTTCAACTAATGAAAAACTGTTTTTT

clone_size: NA
v_call: TRBV30
d_call: TRBD1
j_call: TRBJ1-4
cdr3_aa: CAWRGGDRADNEKLFF
cdr3_nt: TGTGCCTGGAGAGGGGGGGACAGGGCTGATAATGAAAAACTGTTTTTT

clone_size: NA
v_call: TRBV11-3
d_call: TRBD1
j_call: TRBJ2-1
cdr3_aa: CASSAGTVNEQFF
cdr3_nt: TGTGCCAGCAGCGCCGGGACAGTGAATGAGCAGTTCTTC

clone_size: NA
v_call: TRBV7-3
d_call: NA
j_call: TRBJ2-2
cdr3_aa: CASSSTGLPNDGLFF
cdr3_nt: TGTGCCAGCAGCTCGACGGGACTCCCGAATGATGGGCTGTTTTTT

clone_size: NA
v_call: TRBV10-3
d_call: TRBD1
j_call: TRBJ1-2
cdr3_aa: CAISATGNYGYTF
cdr3_nt: TGTGCCATCAGTGCGACAGGGAACTATGGCTACACCTTC

clone_size: NA
v_call: TRBV5-1
d_call: TRBD2
j_call: TRBJ2-7
cdr3_aa: CASSLGTSGSYEQYF
cdr3_nt: TGCGCCAGCAGCTTGGGGACTAGCGGTTCCTACGAGCAGTACTTC

clone_size: few
v_call: TRBV29-1
d_call: NA
j_call: TRBJ1-5
cdr3_aa: CSVGPGGEQPQHF
cdr3_nt: TGCAGCGTTGGGCCGGGGGGGGAGCAGCCCCAGCATTTT

clone_size: NA
v_call: TRBV5-1
d_call: NA
j_call: TRBJ2-1
cdr3_aa: CASSLDRAYNEQFF
cdr3_nt: TGCGCCAGCAGCTTGGACAGGGCGTACAATGAGCAGTTCTTC

clone_size: NA
v_call: TRBV2
d_call: NA
j_call: TRBJ2-7
cdr3_aa: CASSFSTYEQYF
cdr3_nt: TGTGCCAGCAGCTTCAGTACCTACGAGCAGTACTTC

clone_size: NA
v_call: TRBV18
d_call: TRBD1
j_call: TRBJ1-1
cdr3_aa: CASSLAGQMNTEAFF
cdr3_nt: TGTGCCAGCTCACTTGCGGGACAGATGAACACTGAAGCTTTCTTT

clone_size: NA
v_call: TRBV2
d_call: TRBD1
j_call: TRBJ1-5
cdr3_aa: CASSGDRLQPQHF
cdr3_nt: TGTGCCAGCAGTGGGGACAGACTACAGCCCCAGCATTTT

clone_size: NA
v_call: TRBV2
d_call: NA
j_call: TRBJ1-2
cdr3_aa: CASSEGSGLNYGYTF
cdr3_nt: TGTGCCAGCAGTGAAGGCAGTGGACTGAACTATGGCTACACCTTC

clone_size: once
v_call: TRBV5-6
d_call: NA
j_call: TRBJ2-5
cdr3_aa: CASSLVPRQDAQYF
cdr3_nt: TGTGCCAGCAGCTTGGTCCCGCGACAGGACGCCCAGTACTTC

clone_size: NA
v_call: TRBV10-3
d_call: NA
j_call: TRBJ2-5
cdr3_aa: CAISESGFAGEKQETQYF
cdr3_nt: TGTGCCATCAGTGAGTCAGGTTTCGCAGGCGAAAAACAAGAGACCCAGTACTTC

clone_size: NA
v_call: TRBV11-2
d_call: NA
j_call: TRBJ1-1
cdr3_aa: CASSPQSGVTEAFF
cdr3_nt: TGTGCCAGCAGCCCTCAAAGCGGCGTCACTGAAGCTTTCTTT

clone_size: once
v_call: TRBV27
d_call: NA
j_call: TRBJ1-5
cdr3_aa: CASSLGPPSAYSNQPQHF
cdr3_nt: TGTGCCAGCAGTTTAGGCCCCCCGTCCGCTTATAGCAATCAGCCCCAGCATTTT

clone_size: few
v_call: TRBV5-1
d_call: TRBD1
j_call: TRBJ1-3
cdr3_aa: CASSTSGGAGNTIYF
cdr3_nt: TGCGCCAGCAGCACTTCAGGGGGCGCGGGAAACACCATATATTTT